Only a few counts were recorded for the clone carrying this T cell receptor beta chain. Via MiXCR, TCRdb re-called the RT-PCR reads, giving one row per CDR3 protein. The table lists fewer than 800,000 distinct CDR3 sequences, approximately 15% of them singletons. Germline CDR1 and CDR2: MNHEY and SVGEGT. There are 20 residues in the CDR3. V trimming: 0 bases; J trimming: 2 bases; junction bases outside the gene matches: 14. The sequenced material came from memory CD4+ T cells from blood. This rearrangement joins TRBV6-2 or TRBV6-3 to TRBJ2-3, with 10 bases identical to TRBD2. The TCR comes from a female donor in good health, serving as a healthy control. Here the CDR3 reads CASSYSMGLAGEGPTDTQYF. CDR3 in DNA: TGTGCCAGCAGTTACTCGATGGGGCTAGCGGGAGAAGGCCCCACAGATACGCAGTATTTT.